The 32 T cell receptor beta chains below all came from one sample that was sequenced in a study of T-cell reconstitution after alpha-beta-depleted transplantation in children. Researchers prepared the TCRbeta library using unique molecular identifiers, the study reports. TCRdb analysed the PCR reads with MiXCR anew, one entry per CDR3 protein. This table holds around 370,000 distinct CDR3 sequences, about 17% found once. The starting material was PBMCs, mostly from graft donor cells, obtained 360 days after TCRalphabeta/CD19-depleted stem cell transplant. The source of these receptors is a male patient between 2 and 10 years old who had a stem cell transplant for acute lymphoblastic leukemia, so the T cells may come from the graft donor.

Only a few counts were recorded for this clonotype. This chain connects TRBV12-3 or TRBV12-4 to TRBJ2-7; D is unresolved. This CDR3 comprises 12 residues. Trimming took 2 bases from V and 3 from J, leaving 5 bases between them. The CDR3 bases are TGTGCCAGCAGTTTAAAGTACTACGAGCAGTACTTC. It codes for CASSLKYYEQYF.

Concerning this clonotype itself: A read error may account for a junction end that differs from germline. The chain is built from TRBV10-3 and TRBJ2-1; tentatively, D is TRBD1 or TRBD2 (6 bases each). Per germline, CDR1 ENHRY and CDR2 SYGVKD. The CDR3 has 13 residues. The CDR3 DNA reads TGTGCCATCAGTCCCGGAGGGGACAATGAGGAGTTCTTC. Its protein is CAISPGGDNEEFF.

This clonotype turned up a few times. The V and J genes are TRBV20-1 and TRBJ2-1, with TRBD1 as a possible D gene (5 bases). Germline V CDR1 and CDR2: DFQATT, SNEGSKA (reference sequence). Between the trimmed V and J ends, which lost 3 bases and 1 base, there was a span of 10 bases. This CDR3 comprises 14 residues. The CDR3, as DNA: TGCAGTGCTAGTGCAGGGCTTTCCTACAATGAGCAGTTCTTC. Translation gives CSASAGLSYNEQFF.

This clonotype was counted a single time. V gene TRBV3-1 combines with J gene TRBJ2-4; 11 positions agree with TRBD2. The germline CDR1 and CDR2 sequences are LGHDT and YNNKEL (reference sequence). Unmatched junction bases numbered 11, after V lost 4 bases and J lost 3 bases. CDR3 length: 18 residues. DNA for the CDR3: TGTGCCAGCAGCCTTGGGCTAGCGGGAGGAAGGGGCAAAAACATTCAGTACTTC. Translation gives CASSLGLAGGRGKNIQYF.

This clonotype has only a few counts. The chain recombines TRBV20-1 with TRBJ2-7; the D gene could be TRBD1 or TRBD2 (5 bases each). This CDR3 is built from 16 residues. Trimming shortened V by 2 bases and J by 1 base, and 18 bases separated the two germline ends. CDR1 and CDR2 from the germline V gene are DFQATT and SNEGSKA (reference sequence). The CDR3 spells CSARRRRDPRSYEQYF. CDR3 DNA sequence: TGCAGTGCTAGACGACGACGGGACCCCCGATCCTACGAGCAGTACTTC.

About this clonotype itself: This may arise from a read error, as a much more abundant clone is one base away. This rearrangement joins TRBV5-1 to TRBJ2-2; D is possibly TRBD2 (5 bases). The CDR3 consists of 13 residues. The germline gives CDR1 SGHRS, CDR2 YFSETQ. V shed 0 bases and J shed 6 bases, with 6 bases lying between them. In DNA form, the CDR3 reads TGCGCCAGCAGCTTGGACGGGGCCGGGGAGCTGTTTTTT. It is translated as CASSLDGAGELFF.

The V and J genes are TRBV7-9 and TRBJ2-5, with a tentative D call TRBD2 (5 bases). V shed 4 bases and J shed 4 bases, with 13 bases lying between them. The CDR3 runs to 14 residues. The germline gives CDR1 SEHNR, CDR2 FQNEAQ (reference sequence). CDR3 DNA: TGTGCCAGCAGCTACGGGATGTCGGGAGAGACCCAGTACTTC. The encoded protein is CASSYGMSGETQYF. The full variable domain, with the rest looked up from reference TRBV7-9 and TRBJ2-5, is DTGVSQNPRHKITKRGQNVTFRCDPISEHNRLYWYRQTLGQGPEFLTYFQNEAQLEKSRLLSDRFSAERPKGSFSTLEIQRTEQGDSAMYLCASSYGMSGETQYFGPGTRLLVL.

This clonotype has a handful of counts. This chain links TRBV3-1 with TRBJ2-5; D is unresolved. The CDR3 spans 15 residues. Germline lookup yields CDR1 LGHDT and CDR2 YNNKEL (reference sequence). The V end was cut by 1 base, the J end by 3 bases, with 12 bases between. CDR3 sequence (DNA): TGTGCCAGCAGCCAAGGTCTAGGATATAAAGAGACCCAGTACTTC. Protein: CASSQGLGYKETQYF.

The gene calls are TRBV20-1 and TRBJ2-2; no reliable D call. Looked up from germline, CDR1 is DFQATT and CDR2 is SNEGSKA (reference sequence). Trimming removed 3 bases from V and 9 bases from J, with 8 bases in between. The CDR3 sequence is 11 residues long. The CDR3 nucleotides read TGCAGTGCTAGGCGGTGGAGGGAGCTGTTTTTT. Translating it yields CSARRWRELFF.

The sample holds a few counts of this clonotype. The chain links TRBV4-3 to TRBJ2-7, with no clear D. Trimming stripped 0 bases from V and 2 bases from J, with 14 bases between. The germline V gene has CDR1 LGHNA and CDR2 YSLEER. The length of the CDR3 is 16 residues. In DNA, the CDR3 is TGCGCCAGCAGCCAAGATTCGAGGCCCAGAACCTACGAGCAGTACTTC. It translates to CASSQDSRPRTYEQYF.

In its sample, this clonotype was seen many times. The CDR3, as DNA: TGTGCCAGCAGCGCCGCTACAACCCCAGTCGTGAATACGCAGTATTTT. Translating gives CASSAATTPVVNTQYF. The V and J genes are TRBV11-2 and TRBJ2-3; D is ambiguous. Trimming removed 5 bases at V and 7 bases at J, with 22 bases between. This CDR3 contains 16 residues. Looked up from germline, CDR1 is SGHAT and CDR2 is FQNNGV.

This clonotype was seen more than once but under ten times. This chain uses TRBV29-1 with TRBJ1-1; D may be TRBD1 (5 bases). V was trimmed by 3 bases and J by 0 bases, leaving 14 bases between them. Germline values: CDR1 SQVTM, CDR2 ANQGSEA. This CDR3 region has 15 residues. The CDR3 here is CSVDIPTALNTEAFF. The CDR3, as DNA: TGCAGCGTTGACATCCCGACAGCCTTGAACACTGAAGCTTTCTTT. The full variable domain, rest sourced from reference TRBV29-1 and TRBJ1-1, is SAVISQKPSRDICQRGTSLTIQCQVDSQVTMMFWYRQQPGQSLTLIATANQGSEATYESGFVIDKFPISRPNLTFSTLTVSNMSPEDSSIYLCSVDIPTALNTEAFFGQGTRLTVV.

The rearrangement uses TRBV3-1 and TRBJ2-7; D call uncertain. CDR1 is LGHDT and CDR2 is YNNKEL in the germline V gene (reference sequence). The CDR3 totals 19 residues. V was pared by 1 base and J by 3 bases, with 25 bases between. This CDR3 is CASSQGTPVDPSAFYEQYF. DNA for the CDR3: TGTGCCAGCAGCCAAGGCACGCCCGTTGATCCTTCAGCCTTCTACGAGCAGTACTTC.

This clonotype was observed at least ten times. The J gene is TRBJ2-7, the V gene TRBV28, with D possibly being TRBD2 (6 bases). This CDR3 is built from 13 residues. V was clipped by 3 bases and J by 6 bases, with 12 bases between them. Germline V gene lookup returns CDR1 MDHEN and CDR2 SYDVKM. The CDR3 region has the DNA TGTGCCAGCAGTTTTCGAGCGGGTGGCGAGCAGTACTTC. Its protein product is CASSFRAGGEQYF. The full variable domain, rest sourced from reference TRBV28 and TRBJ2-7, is DVKVTQSSRYLVKRTGEKVFLECVQDMDHENMFWYRQDPGLGLRLIYFSYDVKMKEKGDIPEGYSVSREKKERFSLILESASTNQTSMYLCASSFRAGGEQYFGPGTRLTVT.

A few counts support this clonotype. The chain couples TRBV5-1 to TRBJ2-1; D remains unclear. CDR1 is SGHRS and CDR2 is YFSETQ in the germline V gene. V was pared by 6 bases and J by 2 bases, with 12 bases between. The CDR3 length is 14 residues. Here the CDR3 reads CASTDLSAYNEQFF. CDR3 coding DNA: TGCGCCAGCACAGACCTCTCAGCCTACAATGAGCAGTTCTTC.

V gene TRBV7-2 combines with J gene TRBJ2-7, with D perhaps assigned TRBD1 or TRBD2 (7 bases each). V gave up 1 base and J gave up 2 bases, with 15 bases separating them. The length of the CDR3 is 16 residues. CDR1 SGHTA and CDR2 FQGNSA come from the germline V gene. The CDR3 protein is CASSLVGRGGAYEQYF. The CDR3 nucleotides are TGTGCCAGCAGCTTAGTGGGCAGGGGGGGAGCCTACGAGCAGTACTTC.

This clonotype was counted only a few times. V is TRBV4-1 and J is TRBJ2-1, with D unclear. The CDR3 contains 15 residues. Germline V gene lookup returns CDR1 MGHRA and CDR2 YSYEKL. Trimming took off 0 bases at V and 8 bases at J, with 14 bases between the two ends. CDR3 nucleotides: TGCGCCAGCAGCCAAGATCGGAACCCCCTCGATGAGCAGTTCTTC. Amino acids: CASSQDRNPLDEQFF.

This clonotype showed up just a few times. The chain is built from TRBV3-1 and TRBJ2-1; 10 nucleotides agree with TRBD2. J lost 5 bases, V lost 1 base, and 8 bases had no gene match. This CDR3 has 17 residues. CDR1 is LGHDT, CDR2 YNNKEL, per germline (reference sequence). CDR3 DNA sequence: TGTGCCAGCAGCCAAGGGATTTGGACTAGCGGAGACAATGAGCAGTTCTTC. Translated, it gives CASSQGIWTSGDNEQFF.

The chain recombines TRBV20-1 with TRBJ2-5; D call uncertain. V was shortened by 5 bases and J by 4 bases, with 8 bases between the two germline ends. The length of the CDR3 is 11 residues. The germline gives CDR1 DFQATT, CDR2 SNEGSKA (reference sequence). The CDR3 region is CSASIGETQYF. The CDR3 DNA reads TGCAGTGCTTCTATCGGAGAGACCCAGTACTTC.

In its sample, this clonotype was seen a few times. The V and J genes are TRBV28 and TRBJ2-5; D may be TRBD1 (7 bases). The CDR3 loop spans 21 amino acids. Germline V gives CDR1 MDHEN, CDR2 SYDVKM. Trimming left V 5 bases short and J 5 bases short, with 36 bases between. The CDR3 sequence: CASSPRRWTGGAKDKRETQYF. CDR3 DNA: TGTGCCAGCAGTCCCCGACGATGGACAGGAGGGGCTAAAGACAAAAGGGAGACCCAGTACTTC.

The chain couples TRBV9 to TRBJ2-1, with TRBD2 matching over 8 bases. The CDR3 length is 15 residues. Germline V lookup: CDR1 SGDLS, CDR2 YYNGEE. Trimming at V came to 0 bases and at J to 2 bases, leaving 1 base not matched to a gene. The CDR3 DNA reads TGTGCCAGCAGCGTAGGAGCGGGAGCCTACAATGAGCAGTTCTTC. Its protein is CASSVGAGAYNEQFF.

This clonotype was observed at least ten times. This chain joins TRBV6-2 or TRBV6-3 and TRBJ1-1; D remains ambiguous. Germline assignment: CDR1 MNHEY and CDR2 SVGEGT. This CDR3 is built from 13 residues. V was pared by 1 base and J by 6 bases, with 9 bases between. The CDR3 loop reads CASSYWETSEAFF. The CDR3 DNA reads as TGTGCCAGCAGTTACTGGGAAACATCTGAAGCTTTCTTT.

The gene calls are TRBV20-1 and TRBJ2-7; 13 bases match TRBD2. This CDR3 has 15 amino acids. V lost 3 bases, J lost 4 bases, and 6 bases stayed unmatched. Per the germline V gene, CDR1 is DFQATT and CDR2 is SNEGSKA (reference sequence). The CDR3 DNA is TGCAGTGCTAGGAGGGGGGGACTAGCGGGATACGAGCAGTACTTC. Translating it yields CSARRGGLAGYEQYF.

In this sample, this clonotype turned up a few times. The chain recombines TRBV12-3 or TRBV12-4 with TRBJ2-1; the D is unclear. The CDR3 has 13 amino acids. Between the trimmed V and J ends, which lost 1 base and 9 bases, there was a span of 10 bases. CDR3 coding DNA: TGTGCCAGCAGTTTAGGTCTCCTCGGTGAGCAGTTCTTC. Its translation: CASSLGLLGEQFF.

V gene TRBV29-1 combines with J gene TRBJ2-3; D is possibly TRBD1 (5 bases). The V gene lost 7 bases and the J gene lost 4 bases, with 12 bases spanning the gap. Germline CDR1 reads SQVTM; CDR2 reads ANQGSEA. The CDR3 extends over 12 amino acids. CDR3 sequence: CSASVGPDTQYF. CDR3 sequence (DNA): TGCAGCGCAAGTGTGGGGCCAGATACGCAGTATTTT.

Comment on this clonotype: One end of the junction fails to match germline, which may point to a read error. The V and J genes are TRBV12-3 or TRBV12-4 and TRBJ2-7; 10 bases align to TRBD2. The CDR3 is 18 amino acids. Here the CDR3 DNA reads TGTGCCATCAGTTTAATTTTGAGGCTAGCGGGAGTAATCTACGAGCAGTACTTC. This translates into CAISLILRLAGVIYEQYF.

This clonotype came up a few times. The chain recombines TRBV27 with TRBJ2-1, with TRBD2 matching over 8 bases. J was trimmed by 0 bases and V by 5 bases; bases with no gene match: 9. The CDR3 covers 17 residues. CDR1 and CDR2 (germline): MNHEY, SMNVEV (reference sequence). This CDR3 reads CASSPVMSGSSYNEQFF. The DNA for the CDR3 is TGTGCCAGCAGTCCCGTGATGAGCGGGAGCTCCTACAATGAGCAGTTCTTC.

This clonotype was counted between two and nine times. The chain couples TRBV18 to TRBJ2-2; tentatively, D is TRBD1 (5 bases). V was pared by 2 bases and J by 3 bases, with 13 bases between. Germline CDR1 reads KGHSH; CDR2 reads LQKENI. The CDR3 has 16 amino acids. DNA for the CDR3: TGTGCCAGCTCACCAGTCCAGGGCAAGCACACCGGGGAGCTGTTTTTT. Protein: CASSPVQGKHTGELFF.

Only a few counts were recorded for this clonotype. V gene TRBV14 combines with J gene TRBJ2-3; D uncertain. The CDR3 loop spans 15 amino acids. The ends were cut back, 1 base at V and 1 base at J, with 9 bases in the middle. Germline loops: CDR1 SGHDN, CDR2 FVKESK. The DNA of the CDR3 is TGTGCCAGCAGCCAAGGCACTATCCGCACAGATACGCAGTATTTT. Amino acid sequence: CASSQGTIRTDTQYF. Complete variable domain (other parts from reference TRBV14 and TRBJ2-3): EAGVTQFPSHSVIEKGQTVTLRCDPISGHDNLYWYRRVMGKEIKFLLHFVKESKQDESGMPNNRFLAERTGGTYSTLKVQPAELEDSGVYFCASSQGTIRTDTQYFGPGTRLTVL.

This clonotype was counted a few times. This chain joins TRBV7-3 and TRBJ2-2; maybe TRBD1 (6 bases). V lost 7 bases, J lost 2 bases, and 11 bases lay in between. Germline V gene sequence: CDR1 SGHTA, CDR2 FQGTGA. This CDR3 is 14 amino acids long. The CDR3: CASKSGVNTGELFF. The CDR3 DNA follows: TGTGCCAGCAAATCAGGGGTAAACACCGGGGAGCTGTTTTTT. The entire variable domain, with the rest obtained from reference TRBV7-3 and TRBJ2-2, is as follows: GAGVSQTPSNKVTEKGKYVELRCDPISGHTALYWYRQSLGQGPEFLIYFQGTGAADDSGLPNDRFFAVRPEGSVSTLKIQRTERGDSAVYLCASKSGVNTGELFFGEGSRLTVL.

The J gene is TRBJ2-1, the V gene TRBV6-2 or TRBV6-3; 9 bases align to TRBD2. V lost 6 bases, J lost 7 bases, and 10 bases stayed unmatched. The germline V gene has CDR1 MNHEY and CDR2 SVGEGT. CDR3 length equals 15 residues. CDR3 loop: CASSQIAGVWNEQFF. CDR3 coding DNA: TGTGCCAGCAGCCAGATAGCGGGAGTCTGGAATGAGCAGTTCTTC.

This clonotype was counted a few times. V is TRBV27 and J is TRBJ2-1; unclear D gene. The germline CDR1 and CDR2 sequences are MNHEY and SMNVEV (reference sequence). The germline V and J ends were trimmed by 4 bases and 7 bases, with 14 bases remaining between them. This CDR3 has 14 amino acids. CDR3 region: CASSSSPTGNEQFF. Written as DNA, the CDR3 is TGTGCCAGCAGTTCCTCCCCGACTGGTAATGAGCAGTTCTTC.